Below, one TCR beta chain is given with its context. The data were produced by immunoSEQ multiplex PCR, yet TCRdb's version contains in-frame clones alone and is incomplete. The repertoire has around 260,000 clones, roughly nine tenths of them found once; the top ten carry about 2%. This sample was included in a study of blood T cell repertoires in COVID-19. V lost 3 bases, J lost 1 base, and 15 bases lay in between. Looked up from germline, CDR1 is MNHEY and CDR2 is SMNVEV (reference sequence). This CDR3 has 16 amino acids. Sample: peripheral blood. The TCR comes from a woman in her 30s with COVID-19, enrolled during active disease. The V call is TRBV27, the J call TRBJ1-1; the D is unclear. The CDR3 coding sequence is TGTGCCAGCAGTTTTCTCGCGGGCACCCGGAACACTGAAGCTTTCTTT. Protein: CASSFLAGTRNTEAFF.